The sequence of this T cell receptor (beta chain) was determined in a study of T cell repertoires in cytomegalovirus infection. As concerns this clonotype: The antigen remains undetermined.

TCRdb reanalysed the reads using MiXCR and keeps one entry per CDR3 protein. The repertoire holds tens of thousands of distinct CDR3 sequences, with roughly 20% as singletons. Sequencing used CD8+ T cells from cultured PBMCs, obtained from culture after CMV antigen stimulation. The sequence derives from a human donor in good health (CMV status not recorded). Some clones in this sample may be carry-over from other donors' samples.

CDR3 in amino acids: CASTPRGRGNTEAFF. CDR3 sequence (DNA): TGTGCCAGCACCCCACGGGGCAGGGGGAACACTGAAGCTTTCTTT. The chain carries TRBV6-5 and TRBJ1-1; possibly TRBD1 for D (6 bases). The CDR3 spans 15 residues. CDR1 MNHEY and CDR2 SVGAGI come from the germline V gene. Trimming took off 7 bases at V and 1 base at J, with 16 bases between the two ends.